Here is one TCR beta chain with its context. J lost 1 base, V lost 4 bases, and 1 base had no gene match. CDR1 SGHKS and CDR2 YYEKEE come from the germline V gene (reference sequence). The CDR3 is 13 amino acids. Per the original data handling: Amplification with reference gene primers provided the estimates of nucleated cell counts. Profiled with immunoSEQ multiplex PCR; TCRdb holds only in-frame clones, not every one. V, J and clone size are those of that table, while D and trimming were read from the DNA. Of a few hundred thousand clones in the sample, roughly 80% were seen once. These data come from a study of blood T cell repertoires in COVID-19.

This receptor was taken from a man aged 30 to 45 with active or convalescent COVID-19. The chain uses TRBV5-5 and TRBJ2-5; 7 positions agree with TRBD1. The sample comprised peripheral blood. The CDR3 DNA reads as TGTGCCAGCAGCGGGACAGCCCAAGAGACCCAGTACTTC. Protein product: CASSGTAQETQYF.